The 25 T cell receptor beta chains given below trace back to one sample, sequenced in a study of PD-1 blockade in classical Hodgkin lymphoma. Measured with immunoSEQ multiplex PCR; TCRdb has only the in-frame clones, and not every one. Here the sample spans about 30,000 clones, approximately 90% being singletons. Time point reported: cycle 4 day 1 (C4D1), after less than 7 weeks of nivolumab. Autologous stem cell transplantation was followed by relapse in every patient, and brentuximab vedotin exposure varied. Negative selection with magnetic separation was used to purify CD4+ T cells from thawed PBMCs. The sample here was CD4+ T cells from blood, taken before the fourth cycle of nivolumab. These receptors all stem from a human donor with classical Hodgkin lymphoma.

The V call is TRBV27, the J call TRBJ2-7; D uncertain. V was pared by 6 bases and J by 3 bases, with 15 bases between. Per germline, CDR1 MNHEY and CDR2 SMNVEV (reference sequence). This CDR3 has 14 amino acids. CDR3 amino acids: CASSWRGGNYEQYF. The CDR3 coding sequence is TGTGCCAGCAGCTGGCGAGGTGGGAACTACGAGCAGTACTTC.

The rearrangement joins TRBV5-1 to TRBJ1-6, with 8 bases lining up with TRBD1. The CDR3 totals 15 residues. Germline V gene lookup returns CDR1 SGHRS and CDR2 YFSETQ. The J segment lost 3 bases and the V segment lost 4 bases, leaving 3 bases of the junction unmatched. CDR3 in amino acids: CASSPQGVYNSPLHF. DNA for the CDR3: TGCGCCAGCAGCCCACAGGGGGTCTATAATTCACCCCTCCACTTT.

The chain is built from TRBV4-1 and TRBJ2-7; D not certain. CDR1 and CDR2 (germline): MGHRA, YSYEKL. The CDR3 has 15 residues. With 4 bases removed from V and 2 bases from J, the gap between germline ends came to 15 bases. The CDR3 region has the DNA TGCGCCAGCAGCCCCCAAATGGGGTCTGCCTACGAGCAGTACTTC. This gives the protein CASSPQMGSAYEQYF.

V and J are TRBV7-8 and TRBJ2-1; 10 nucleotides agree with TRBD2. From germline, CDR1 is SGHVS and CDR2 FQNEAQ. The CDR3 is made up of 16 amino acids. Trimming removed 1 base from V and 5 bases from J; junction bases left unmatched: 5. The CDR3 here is CASSLVGLAANNEQFF. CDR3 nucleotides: TGTGCCAGCAGCTTAGTAGGACTAGCGGCCAACAATGAGCAGTTCTTC.

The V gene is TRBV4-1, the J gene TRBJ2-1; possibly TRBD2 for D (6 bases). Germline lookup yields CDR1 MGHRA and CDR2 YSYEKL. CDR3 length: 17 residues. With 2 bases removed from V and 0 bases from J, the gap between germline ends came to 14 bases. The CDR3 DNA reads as TGCGCCAGCAGCCAAAAAGGGACTCCAAGCTCCTACAATGAGCAGTTCTTC. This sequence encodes CASSQKGTPSSYNEQFF.

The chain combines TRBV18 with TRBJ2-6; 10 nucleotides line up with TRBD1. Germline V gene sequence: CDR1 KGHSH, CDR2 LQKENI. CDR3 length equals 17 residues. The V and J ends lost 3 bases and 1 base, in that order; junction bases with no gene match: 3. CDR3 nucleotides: TGTGCCAGCTCACCTCCGGGACAGGGGTCTGGGGCCAACGTCCTGACTTTC. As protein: CASSPPGQGSGANVLTF.

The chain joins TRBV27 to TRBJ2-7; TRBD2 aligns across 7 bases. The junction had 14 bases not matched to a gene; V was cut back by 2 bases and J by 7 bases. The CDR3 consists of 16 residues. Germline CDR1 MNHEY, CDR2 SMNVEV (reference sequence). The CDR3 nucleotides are TGTGCCAGCAGTTTACGGCAGTCTAGCGGCCAGGTAGAGCAGTACTTC. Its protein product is CASSLRQSSGQVEQYF.

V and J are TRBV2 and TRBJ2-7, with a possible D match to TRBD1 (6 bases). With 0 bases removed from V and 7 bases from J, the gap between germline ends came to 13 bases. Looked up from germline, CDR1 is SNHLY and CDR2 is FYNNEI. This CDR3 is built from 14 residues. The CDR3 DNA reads TGTGCCAGCAGTGAAGCGCCCAACAGGGCTGAGCAGTACTTC. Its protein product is CASSEAPNRAEQYF.

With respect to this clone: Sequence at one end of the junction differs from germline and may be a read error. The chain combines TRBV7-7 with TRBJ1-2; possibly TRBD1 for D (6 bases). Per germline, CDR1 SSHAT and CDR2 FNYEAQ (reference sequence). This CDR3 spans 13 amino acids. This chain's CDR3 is CASSAVGGYGYTF. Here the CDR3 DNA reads TGTGCTAGCAGCGCCGTAGGGGGGTATGGCTACACCTTC.

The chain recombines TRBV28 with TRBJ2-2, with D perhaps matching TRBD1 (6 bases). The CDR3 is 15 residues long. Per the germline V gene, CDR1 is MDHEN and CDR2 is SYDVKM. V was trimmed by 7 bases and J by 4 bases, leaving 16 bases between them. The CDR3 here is CASNWYRASTGELFF. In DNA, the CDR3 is TGTGCCAGCAACTGGTACAGGGCGAGCACCGGGGAGCTGTTTTTT.

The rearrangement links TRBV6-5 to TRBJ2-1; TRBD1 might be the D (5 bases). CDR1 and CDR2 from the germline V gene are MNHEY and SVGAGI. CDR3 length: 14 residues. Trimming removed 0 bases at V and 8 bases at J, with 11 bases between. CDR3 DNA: TGTGCCAGCAGTTACTCGAGCAGGGCCGATGAGCAGTTCTTC. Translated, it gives CASSYSSRADEQFF.

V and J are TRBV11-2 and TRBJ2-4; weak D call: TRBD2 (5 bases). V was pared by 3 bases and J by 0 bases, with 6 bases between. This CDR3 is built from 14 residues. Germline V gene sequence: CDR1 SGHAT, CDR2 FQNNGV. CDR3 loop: CASSFEGAKNIQYF. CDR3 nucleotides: TGTGCCAGCAGCTTTGAGGGAGCCAAAAACATTCAGTACTTC.

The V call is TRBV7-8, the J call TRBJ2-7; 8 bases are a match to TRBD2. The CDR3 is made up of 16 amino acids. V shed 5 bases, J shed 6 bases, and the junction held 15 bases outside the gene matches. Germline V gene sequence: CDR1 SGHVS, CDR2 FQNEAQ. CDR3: CASSILRGIAGSEQYF. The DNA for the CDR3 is TGTGCCAGCAGCATCTTAAGGGGAATAGCGGGGTCCGAGCAGTACTTC.

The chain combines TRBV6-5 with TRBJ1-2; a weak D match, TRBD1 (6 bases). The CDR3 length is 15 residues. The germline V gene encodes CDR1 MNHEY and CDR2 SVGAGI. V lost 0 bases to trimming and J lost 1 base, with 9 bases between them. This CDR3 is CASSYSDRINYGYTF. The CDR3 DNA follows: TGTGCCAGCAGTTACTCCGACAGGATTAACTATGGCTACACCTTC.

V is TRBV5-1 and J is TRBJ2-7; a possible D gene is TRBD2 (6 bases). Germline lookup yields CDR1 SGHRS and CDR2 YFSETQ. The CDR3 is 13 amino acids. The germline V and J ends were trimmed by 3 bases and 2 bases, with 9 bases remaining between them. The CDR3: CASSYPGAYEQYF. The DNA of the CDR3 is TGCGCCAGCAGCTACCCGGGGGCCTACGAGCAGTACTTC.

The CDR3, as DNA: TGTGCCAGCAGCTTAGAAGGGACAGGGGGTTATAATGAAAAACTGTTTTTT. It translates to CASSLEGTGGYNEKLFF. This chain joins TRBV7-9 and TRBJ1-4; 11 nucleotides match TRBD1. Germline CDR1 and CDR2: SEHNR and FQNEAQ (reference sequence). V was clipped by 1 base and J by 4 bases; unmatched bases: 5. This CDR3 region has 17 residues.

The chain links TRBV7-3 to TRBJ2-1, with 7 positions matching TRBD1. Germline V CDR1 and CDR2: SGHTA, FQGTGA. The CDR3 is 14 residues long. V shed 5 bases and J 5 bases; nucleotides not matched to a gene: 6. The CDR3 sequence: CASSLLQGDNEQFF. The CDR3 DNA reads TGTGCCAGCAGCCTCCTCCAGGGGGACAATGAGCAGTTCTTC.

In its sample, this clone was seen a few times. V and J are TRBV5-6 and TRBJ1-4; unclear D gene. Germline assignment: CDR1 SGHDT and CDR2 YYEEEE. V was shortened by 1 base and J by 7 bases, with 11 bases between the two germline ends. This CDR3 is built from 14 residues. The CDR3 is CASSLQAAGEKLFF. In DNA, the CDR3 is TGTGCCAGCAGCTTGCAAGCGGCTGGTGAAAAACTGTTTTTT.

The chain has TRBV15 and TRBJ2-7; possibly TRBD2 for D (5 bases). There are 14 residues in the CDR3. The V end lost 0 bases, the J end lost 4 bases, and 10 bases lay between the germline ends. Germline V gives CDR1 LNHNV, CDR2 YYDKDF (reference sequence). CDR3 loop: CATSRELGYYEQYF. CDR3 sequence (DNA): TGTGCCACCAGCAGAGAACTAGGGTATTACGAGCAGTACTTC. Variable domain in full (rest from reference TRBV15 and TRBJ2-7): DAMVIQNPRYQVTQFGKPVTLSCSQTLNHNVMYWYQQKSSQAPKLLFHYYDKDFNNEADTPDNFQSRRPNTSFCFLDIRSPGLGDTAMYLCATSRELGYYEQYFGPGTRLTVT.

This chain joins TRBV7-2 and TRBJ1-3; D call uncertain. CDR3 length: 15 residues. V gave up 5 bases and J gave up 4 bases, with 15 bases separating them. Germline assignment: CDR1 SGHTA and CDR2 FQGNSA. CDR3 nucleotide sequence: TGTGCCAGCAGCCTCCTATCTGGGTTGGGAAACACCATATATTTT. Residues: CASSLLSGLGNTIYF.

CDR3 DNA sequence: TGTGCCAGCATAGAACTAGATAGGGGTACGCAGTATTTT. It specifies CASIELDRGTQYF. The gene calls are TRBV2 and TRBJ2-3, with D perhaps assigned TRBD1 or TRBD2 (5 bases each). The CDR3 loop spans 13 amino acids. CDR1 and CDR2 from the germline V gene are SNHLY and FYNNEI. V lost 7 bases, J lost 8 bases, and 16 bases lay in between.

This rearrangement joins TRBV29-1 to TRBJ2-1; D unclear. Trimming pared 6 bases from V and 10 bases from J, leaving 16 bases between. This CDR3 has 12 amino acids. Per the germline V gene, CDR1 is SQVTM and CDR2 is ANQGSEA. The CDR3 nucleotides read TGCAGCGTAGCTAACCTCAACCCGGAGCAGTTCTTC. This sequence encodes CSVANLNPEQFF.

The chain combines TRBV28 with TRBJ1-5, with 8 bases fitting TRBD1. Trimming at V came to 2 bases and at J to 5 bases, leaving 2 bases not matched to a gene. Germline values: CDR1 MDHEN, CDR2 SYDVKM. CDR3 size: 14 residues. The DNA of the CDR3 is TGTGCCAGCAGTTTAGGGACAGGATATCAGCCCCAGCATTTT. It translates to CASSLGTGYQPQHF.

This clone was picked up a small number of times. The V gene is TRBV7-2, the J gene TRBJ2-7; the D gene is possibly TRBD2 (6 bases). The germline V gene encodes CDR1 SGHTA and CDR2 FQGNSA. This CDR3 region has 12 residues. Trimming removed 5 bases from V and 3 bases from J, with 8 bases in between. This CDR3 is CASSTSIYEQYF. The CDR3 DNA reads TGTGCCAGCAGCACTAGCATCTACGAGCAGTACTTC.

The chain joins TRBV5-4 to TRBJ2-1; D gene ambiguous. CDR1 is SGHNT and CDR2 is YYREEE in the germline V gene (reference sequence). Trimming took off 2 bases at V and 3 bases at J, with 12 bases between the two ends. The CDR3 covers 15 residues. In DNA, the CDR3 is TGTGCCAGCAGCTTAGGGCCCCCCGACTACAATGAGCAGTTCTTC. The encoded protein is CASSLGPPDYNEQFF.